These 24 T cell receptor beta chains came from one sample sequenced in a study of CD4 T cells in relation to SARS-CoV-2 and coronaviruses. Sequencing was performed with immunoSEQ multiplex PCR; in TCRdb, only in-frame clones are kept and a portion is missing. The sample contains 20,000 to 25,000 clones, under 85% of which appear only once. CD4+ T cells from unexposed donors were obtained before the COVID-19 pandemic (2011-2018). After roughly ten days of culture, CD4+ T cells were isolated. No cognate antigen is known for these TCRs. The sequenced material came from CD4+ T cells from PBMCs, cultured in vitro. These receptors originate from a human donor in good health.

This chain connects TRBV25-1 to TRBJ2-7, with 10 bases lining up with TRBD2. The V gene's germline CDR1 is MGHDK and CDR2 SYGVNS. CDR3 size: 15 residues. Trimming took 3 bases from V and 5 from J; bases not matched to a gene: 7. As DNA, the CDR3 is TGTGCCAGCAGTGATCCTCAGCGGGAGGGCGACGAGCAGTACTTC. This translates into CASSDPQREGDEQYF.

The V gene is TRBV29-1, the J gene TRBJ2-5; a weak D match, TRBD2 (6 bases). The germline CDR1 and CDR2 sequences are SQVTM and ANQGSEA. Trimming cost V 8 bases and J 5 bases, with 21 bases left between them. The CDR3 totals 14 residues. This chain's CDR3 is CSIRGGVGQETQYF. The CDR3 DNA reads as TGCAGCATTCGAGGAGGGGTTGGGCAGGAGACCCAGTACTTC.

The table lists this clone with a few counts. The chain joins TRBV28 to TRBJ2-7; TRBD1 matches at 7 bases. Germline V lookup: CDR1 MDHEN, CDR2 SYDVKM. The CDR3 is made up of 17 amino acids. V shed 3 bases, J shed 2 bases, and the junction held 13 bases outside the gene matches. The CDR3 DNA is TGTGCCAGCAGTTTGTATAGTGTGAGACAGGGTCCCTACGAGCAGTACTTC. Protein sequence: CASSLYSVRQGPYEQYF.

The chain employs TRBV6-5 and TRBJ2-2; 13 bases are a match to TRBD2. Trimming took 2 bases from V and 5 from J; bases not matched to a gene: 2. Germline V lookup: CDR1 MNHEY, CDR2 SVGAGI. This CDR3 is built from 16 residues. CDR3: CASSYTGLAGTGELFF. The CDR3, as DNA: TGTGCCAGCAGTTACACGGGACTAGCGGGGACCGGGGAGCTGTTTTTT.

Here the CDR3 reads CATSGPGNTEAFF. CDR3 sequence (DNA): TGTGCCACCAGTGGTCCAGGGAACACTGAAGCTTTCTTT. V gene TRBV24-1 combines with J gene TRBJ1-1; no clear D. Trimming stripped 5 bases from V and 1 base from J, with 7 bases between. This CDR3 spans 13 amino acids. From germline, CDR1 is KGHDR and CDR2 SFDVKD.

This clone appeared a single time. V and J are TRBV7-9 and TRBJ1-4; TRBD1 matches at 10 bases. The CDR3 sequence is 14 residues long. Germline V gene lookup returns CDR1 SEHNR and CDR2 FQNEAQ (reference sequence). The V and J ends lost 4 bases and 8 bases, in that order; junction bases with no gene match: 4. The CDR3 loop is CASSYGTGDEKLFF. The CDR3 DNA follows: TGTGCCAGCAGCTACGGGACAGGGGACGAAAAACTGTTTTTT.

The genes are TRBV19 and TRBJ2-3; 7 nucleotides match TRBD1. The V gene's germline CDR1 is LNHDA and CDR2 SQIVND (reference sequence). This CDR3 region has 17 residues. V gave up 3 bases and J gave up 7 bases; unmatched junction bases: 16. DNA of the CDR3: TGTGCCAGTAGTATCTGGCTTGGGGACAGCTCATTTTATACGCAGTATTTT. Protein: CASSIWLGDSSFYTQYF.

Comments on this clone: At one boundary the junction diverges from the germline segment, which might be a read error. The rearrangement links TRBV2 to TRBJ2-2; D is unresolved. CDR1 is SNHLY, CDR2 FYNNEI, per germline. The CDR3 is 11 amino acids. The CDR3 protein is CASTYTGELFF. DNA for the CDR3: TGTGCCAGCACCTACACGGGGGAGCTGTTTTTT. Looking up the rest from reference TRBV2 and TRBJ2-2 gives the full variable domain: EPEVTQTPSHQVTQMGQEVILRCVPISNHLYFYWYRQILGQKVEFLVSFYNNEISEKSEIFDDQFSVERPDGSNFTLKIRSTKLEDSAMYFCASTYTGELFFGEGSRLTVL.

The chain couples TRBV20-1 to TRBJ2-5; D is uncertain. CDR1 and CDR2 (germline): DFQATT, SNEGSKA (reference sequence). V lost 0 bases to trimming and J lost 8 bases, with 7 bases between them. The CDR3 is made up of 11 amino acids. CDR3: CSARDLSTQYF. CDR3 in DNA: TGCAGTGCTAGAGATCTTAGTACCCAGTACTTC.

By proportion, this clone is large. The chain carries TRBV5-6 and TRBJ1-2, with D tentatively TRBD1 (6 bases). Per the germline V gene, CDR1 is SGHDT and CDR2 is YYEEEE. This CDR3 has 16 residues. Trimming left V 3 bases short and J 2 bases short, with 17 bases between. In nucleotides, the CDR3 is TGTGCCAGCAGCTCTGGCCTGGGCAGGGGAAACTATGGCTACACCTTC. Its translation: CASSSGLGRGNYGYTF. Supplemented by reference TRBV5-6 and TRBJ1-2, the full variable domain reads DAGVTQSPTHLIKTRGQQVTLRCSPKSGHDTVSWYQQALGQGPQFIFQYYEEEERQRGNFPDRFSGHQFPNYSSELNVNALLLGDSALYLCASSSGLGRGNYGYTFGSGTRLTVV.

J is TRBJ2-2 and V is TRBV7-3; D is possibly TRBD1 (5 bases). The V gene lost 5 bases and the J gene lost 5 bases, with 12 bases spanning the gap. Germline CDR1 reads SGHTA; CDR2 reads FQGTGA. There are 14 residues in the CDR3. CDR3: CASSPWGSTGELFF. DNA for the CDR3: TGTGCCAGCAGCCCCTGGGGCTCAACCGGGGAGCTGTTTTTT.

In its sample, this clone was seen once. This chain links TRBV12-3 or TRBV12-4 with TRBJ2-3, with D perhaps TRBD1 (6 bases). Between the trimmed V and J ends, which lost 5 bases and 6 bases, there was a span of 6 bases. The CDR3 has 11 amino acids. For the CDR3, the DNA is TGTGCCAGCAGTAGGGGGGATACGCAGTATTTT. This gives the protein CASSRGDTQYF.

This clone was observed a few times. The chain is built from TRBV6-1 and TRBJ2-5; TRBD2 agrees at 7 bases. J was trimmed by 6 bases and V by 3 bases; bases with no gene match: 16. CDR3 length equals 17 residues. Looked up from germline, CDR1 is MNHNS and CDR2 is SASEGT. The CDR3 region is CASSDPLDGRFGKTQYF. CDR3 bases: TGTGCCAGCAGTGACCCCCTGGACGGGAGGTTTGGGAAGACCCAGTACTTC.

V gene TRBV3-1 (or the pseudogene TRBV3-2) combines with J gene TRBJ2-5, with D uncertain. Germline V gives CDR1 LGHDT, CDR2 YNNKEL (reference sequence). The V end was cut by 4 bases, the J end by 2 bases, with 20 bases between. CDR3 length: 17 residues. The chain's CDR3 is CASSLPPGTHLQETQYF. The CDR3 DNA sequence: TGTGCCAGCAGCCTCCCCCCTGGAACCCATCTTCAAGAGACCCAGTACTTC.

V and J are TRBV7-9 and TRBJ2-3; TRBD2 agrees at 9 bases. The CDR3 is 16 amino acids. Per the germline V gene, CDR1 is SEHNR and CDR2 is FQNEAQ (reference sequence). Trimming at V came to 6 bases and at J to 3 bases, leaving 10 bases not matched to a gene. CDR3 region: CASSSIAGEGTDTQYF. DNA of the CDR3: TGTGCCAGCAGTTCCATAGCGGGAGAAGGGACAGATACGCAGTATTTT.

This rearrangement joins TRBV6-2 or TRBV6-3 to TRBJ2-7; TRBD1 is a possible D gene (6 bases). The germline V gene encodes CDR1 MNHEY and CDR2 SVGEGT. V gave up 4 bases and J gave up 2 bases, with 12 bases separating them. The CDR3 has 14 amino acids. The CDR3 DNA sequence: TGTGCCAGCAGTTCCAACAGGGACCCCTACGAGCAGTACTTC. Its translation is CASSSNRDPYEQYF.

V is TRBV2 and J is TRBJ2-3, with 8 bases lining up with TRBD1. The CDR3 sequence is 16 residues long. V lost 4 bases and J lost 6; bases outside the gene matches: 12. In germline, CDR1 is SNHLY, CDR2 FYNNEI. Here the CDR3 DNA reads TGTGCCAGCAGTGCCTACGGGACAGGTGGTACCGATACGCAGTATTTT. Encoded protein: CASSAYGTGGTDTQYF.

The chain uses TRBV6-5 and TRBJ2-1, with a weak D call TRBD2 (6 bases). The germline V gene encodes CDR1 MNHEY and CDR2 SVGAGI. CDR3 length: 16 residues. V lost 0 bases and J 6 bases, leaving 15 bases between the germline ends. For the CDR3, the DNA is TGTGCCAGCAGTTACTCTGACGCGGGAATAGGCAATGAGCAGTTCTTC. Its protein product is CASSYSDAGIGNEQFF.

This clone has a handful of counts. CDR3 nucleotides: TGTGCCAGCAGCTTAGTCTTCGGGTCCTACAATGAGCAGTTCTTC. The encoded protein is CASSLVFGSYNEQFF. The rearrangement joins TRBV7-3 to TRBJ2-1; D is ambiguous. CDR1 and CDR2 from the germline V gene are SGHTA and FQGTGA. V gave up 2 bases and J gave up 1 base, with 9 bases separating them. There are 15 residues in the CDR3.

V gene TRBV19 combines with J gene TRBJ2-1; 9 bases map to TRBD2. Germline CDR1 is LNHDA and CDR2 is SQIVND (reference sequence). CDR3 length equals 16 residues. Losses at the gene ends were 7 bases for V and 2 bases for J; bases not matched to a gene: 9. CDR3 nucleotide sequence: TGTGCCAGTAATCGCCGGGTAGCGGGAGCCTACAATGAGCAGTTCTTC. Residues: CASNRRVAGAYNEQFF.

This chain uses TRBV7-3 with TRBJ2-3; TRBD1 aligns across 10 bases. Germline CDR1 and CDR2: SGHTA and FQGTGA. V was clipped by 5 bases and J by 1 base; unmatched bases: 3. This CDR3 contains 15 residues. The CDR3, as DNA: TGTGCCAGCAGCCCAGGGACAGGGGGCACAGATACGCAGTATTTT. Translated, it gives CASSPGTGGTDTQYF.

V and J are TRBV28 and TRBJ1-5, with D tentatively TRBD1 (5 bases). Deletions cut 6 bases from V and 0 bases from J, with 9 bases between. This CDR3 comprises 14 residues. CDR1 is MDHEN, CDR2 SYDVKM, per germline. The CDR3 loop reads CASRRDGSNQPQHF. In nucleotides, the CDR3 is TGTGCCAGCAGAAGGGACGGTAGCAATCAGCCCCAGCATTTT.

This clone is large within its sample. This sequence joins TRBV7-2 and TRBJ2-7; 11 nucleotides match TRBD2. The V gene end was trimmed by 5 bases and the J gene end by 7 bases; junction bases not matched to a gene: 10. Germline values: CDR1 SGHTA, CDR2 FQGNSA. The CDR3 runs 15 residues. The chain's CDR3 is CASSPYLAGGSEQYF. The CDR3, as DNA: TGTGCCAGCAGCCCCTACCTAGCGGGAGGATCTGAGCAGTACTTC.

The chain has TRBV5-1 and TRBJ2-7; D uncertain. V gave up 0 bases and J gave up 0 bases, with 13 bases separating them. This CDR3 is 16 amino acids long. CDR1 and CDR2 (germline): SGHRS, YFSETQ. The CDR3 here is CASSLVFAVSSYEQYF. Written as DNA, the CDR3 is TGCGCCAGCAGCTTGGTTTTTGCGGTAAGCTCCTACGAGCAGTACTTC.